The 8 T cell receptor beta chains reported below all come from one sample, sequenced in a study of cytomegalovirus exposure and HLA in healthy donors (TCRdb year 2017). Preparation of the library involved the immunoSEQ multiplex PCR assay. For the multiplex PCR, a mixture combining 60 forward primers for TCR Vbeta segments and 13 reverse primers for TCR Jbeta segments was used. Here the immuneACCESS table is served through TCRdb, limited to in-frame sequences with V and J called. Missing clones are a known gap in these copies; in checked studies unresolved V genes cover under half, and the rest lacks a known reason. The table for this sample lists about 140,000 clones. About 2.2% of the sample rests with the top ten. The sequenced sample was PBMCs. The receptors here all came from a woman under 30 in good health and CMV-seronegative.

The chain has TRBV12-5 and TRBJ2-1; no definite D call. The germline V gene encodes CDR1 LGHNT and CDR2 FRNRAP. The V and J ends lost 6 bases and 0 bases respectively, with 6 bases between them. This CDR3 spans 13 amino acids. CDR3 loop: CASGGPSYNEQFF. The CDR3 nucleotides are TGTGCTAGTGGGGGCCCCTCCTACAATGAGCAGTTCTTC.

V is TRBV6-6 and J is TRBJ1-1; tentative D call: TRBD1 (5 bases). V was cut by 2 bases and J by 1 base, with 11 bases left in between. The CDR3 is 15 residues long. Germline lookup yields CDR1 MNHNY and CDR2 SVGAGI (reference sequence). The CDR3 DNA is TGTGCCAGCAGTTACGTGGACGGGGGGAACACTGAAGCTTTCTTT. Its protein is CASSYVDGGNTEAFF.

The J gene is TRBJ2-3, the V gene TRBV27, with D perhaps TRBD2 (5 bases). The CDR3 contains 14 residues. V lost 3 bases, J lost 5 bases, and 12 bases lay in between. Germline CDR1 reads MNHEY; CDR2 reads SMNVEV (reference sequence). DNA of the CDR3: TGTGCCAGCAGTTTTCTAGCCCGAGGAGATACGCAGTATTTT. Amino acids: CASSFLARGDTQYF.

This rearrangement joins TRBV5-5 to TRBJ2-7; 10 nucleotides match TRBD2. V shed 4 bases, J shed 2 bases, and the junction held 6 bases outside the gene matches. The CDR3 spans 15 residues. Germline V gene sequence: CDR1 SGHKS, CDR2 YYEKEE (reference sequence). The CDR3 sequence: CASSLGLADTYEQYV. The CDR3 bases are TGTGCCAGCAGCCTAGGACTAGCGGATACCTACGAGCAGTACGTC.

The V and J genes are TRBV19 and TRBJ2-7; 7 positions match TRBD1. J gave up 4 bases and V 4 bases, and 4 bases lay outside the gene matches. This CDR3 has 13 amino acids. Looked up from germline, CDR1 is LNHDA and CDR2 is SQIVND (reference sequence). CDR3 residues: CASSKDRKYEQYF. For the CDR3, the DNA is TGTGCCAGTAGTAAGGACAGGAAATACGAGCAGTACTTC. The full variable domain, its missing parts supplied by reference TRBV19 and TRBJ2-7, is DGGITQSPKYLFRKEGQNVTLSCEQNLNHDAMYWYRQDPGQGLRLIYYSQIVNDFQKGDIAEGYSVSREKKESFPLTVTSAQKNPTAFYLCASSKDRKYEQYFGPGTRLTVT.

This chain uses TRBV27 with TRBJ1-2; perhaps TRBD1 as D (6 bases). Germline CDR1 is MNHEY and CDR2 is SMNVEV (reference sequence). The germline V and J ends were trimmed by 3 bases and 8 bases, with 16 bases remaining between them. The CDR3 contains 14 residues. The CDR3 protein is CASSFNTGPGGYTF. CDR3 nucleotides: TGTGCCAGCAGTTTTAACACAGGGCCAGGCGGCTACACCTTC.

J is TRBJ2-5 and V is TRBV7-2, with TRBD2 matching over 13 bases. Losses at the gene ends were 1 base for V and 7 bases for J; bases not matched to a gene: 3. The V gene's germline CDR1 is SGHTA and CDR2 FQGNSA. The CDR3 length is 15 residues. The CDR3 protein is CASSLGTSGSGTQYF. The DNA of the CDR3 is TGTGCCAGCAGCTTAGGGACTAGCGGGAGCGGGACCCAGTACTTC.

The chain carries TRBV4-2 and TRBJ2-1; TRBD2 matches at 9 bases. Looked up from germline, CDR1 is LGHNA and CDR2 is YNFKEQ. There are 16 residues in the CDR3. The ends lost 4 bases at V and 4 bases at J; junction bases unmatched: 8. The CDR3 DNA follows: TGTGCCAGCAGCCCAGTAGCGGGAGTAGGGTACAATGAGCAGTTCTTC. This sequence encodes CASSPVAGVGYNEQFF.